What follows describes a single TCR beta chain. This clonotype came up a few times. The antigen this receptor binds is unknown. It has no much larger one-base neighbor in the sample; base qualities were not kept. This record belongs to a study of blood T cells in healthy people across ages (dated by TCRdb to the mid-2010s). Describing the broader study: In model experiments, template switching captured about one uniquely barcoded TCR beta cDNA molecule for every two T cells. The study measured age-related changes in TCR beta repertoire diversity using deep sequencing normalized with unique cDNA molecular identifiers. Four age groups were formed from the donors: young (average roughly 15 years), middle-aged (just under 40), aged (62) and long-lived (more than 75). Using the same blood draw, the study looked at two additional independent replicas of 1 million unique cDNA reads for two donors, one aged 18 to 30 and the other aged 80 or older. What the study reported, not specific to this receptor: A strong correlation was found between observed TCR beta diversity and the percentage of naive T cells measured by flow cytometry. Because the CMV infection status of the donors was unknown, age-related changes in expanded clonotypes may potentially have been confounded. Estimates of total diversity based on one million sequenced T cells were considered lower bounds and underestimates. Because profiling used bulk unsorted PBMCs, naive and antigen-experienced compartments could not be compared conclusively. Compared with the aged group, the long-lived group had more naive CD4+ T cells, fewer expanded clones and increased TCR diversity, suggesting age selection. As age increased, observed TCR beta diversity per million T cells dropped in a roughly linear way, and a significant reduction was already evident by age around 41.

The donors were a few dozen Caucasian individuals from Russia, aged roughly 6 to 90 years, who were systemically healthy. Each donor gave around 9.5 milliliters of peripheral blood, collected into EDTA-treated Vacutainer tubes. Ficoll-Paque density-gradient centrifugation was used to isolate PBMCs, with at least 6.5 million per sample. Total RNA, at least 6 micrograms per sample, was extracted from PBMCs with Trizol reagent. For every donor, flow cytometry on a PBMC aliquot measured the percentage of naive CD45RAhigh/CD27high T cells. The CDR3 goes from the cysteine to the phenylalanine over 14 residues. Only the CDR3 DNA stays, 42 bases, in frame from base 1. V sheds 3 bases and J sheds 2 bases, leaving 9 bases between their ends. The germline V gene provides CDR1 SGHRS and CDR2 YFSETQ. Library preparation used 5' RACE. The instrument given in TCRdb is Illumina HiSeq 2500. A second PCR of about 7 to 12 cycles was run with a J-beta primer mix and a sample-barcoded 5' primer. A template-switch 5' adaptor carrying 12 random nucleotides introduced a unique molecular identifier onto each TCR beta cDNA molecule. Each sample yielded at least 2.5 million CDR3-containing paired-end reads. The Mint cDNA synthesis kit, primed by a TRBC-specific oligonucleotide, was used to synthesize first-strand cDNA from all RNA. After uracil-DNA glycosylase treatment, a first 18-cycle PCR used universal primers M1SS and BC2_uni_R on all cDNA. The paper's processing steps were these. For normalization, 1 million high-quality reads were randomly selected from each sample, with every read carrying a distinct molecular identifier. Instead of being binned into consensus sequences, reads with shared molecular identifiers were discarded. MiTCR, with a Q25 quality threshold and the strictest error-elimination algorithm, was used for CDR3 identification, clonotype clustering and error correction. A nonparametric unseen species model with Euler transformation was used to estimate a lower bound on total TCR beta diversity. TCRdb redid the processing of the public reads, applying fastp at Q25 and MiXCR, and retained in-frame beta chains. Rows are unified per CDR3 protein, each entry keeping the most common DNA and genes. TCRdb's processing, not the authors', yielded these V and J calls. The sample data list around 1,000,000 distinct CDR3 sequences, and roughly 24% of these were observed just once. The top ten hold around 0.75% of the sample.

In addition, the sample was reused for a study of T cells of mothers and their children. From that second study: Nine systemically healthy Caucasian individuals served as donors, namely three mothers together with their six children. cDNA synthesis consumed the entire amount of extracted RNA, loaded at approximately 1.6 ug RNA in each 15 ul reaction. In the second PCR, the M1S primer added sample barcodes and 2-4 random nucleotides. Each mother yielded over 9.5 million TCR beta CDR3 reads and each child about 3 million reads. Thymic selection shapes the output of TCR recombination in a similar way in related and unrelated pairs, and inherited differences have a minor effect. Normalized repertoire overlap was always slightly but never significantly higher in related than unrelated mother-child pairs. No persistent microchimeric T cell clones were found, with a detection sensitivity of approximately 100 clones per million clonotypes. Deep NGS was used in the study to compare the TCR beta repertoires of mothers and children and to look for features that separate related mother-child pairs from unrelated individuals. On average, the children were 11 +/- 4 years old, while the mothers were roughly 40 +/- 4 years old. After adapter ligation was performed with NEBNext reagents, the libraries were sequenced on an Illumina HiSeq 2000 with 100+100 nt paired-end reads. To prevent cross-contamination, the mother and child libraries were prepared one month apart and sequenced in separate runs. Between about 500,000 and 2,100,000 distinct TCR beta clonotypes were identified per donor. Naive TCR beta clonotypes were estimated from low-frequency clonotypes matched to each donor's FACS-determined naive share, without sorting.

This clonotype was sampled from a girl aged 2-15 years in good health. The sequenced sample was blood. This chain joins TRBV5-1 to TRBJ1-5; the D gene is not confidently resolved. This receptor carries the CDR3 CASSWAPGNQPQHF. The DNA sequence is TGCGCCAGCAGCTGGGCCCCGGGCAATCAGCCCCAGCATTTT.